This T cell receptor beta chain was found in a study of control samples from healthy donors and cancer patients (dated by TCRdb to about 2020). This clone was seen only once. Its binding antigen is unknown. The input lacks base qualities; no much larger clone sits a single base away. Receptor amplification or capture employed the immunoSEQ multiplex PCR assay. TCRdb limited this immuneACCESS table to in-frame rearrangements with V and J called. A share of clones is missing; checked studies link under half to unresolved V genes, and the rest is unexplained. The sample table shows more than 75,000 clones, and 70% to 90% are seen once. Together, the top ten hold under 2% of the sample. The germline V gene yields SGHTA for CDR1 and FQGNSA for CDR2. The CDR3 runs 16 amino acids, cysteine and phenylalanine included. Just CDR3 DNA is preserved here, 48 bases in frame from base 1. Trimmed from V: 5 bases; trimmed from J: 2 bases; junction bases lacking a gene match: 9.

This receptor was taken from a woman aged 55-75 years with head and neck cancer. The V and J genes are TRBV7-2 and TRBJ2-1; 7 bases in the junction line up with TRBD2. The sequenced material came from PBMCs. The DNA sequence is as follows: TGTGCCAGCAGCCCTTTAGCGGGTGGGGCCTACAATGAGCAGTTCTTC. Translated, this gives CASSPLAGGAYNEQFF.